The clone carrying this TCR beta chain appeared a single time. Seattle enrolled patients during active infection and tracked them longitudinally. V trimming: 3 bases; J trimming: 2 bases; junction bases outside the gene matches: 1. Per the germline V gene, CDR1 is LNHDA and CDR2 is SQIVND (reference sequence). The CDR3 length is 17 residues. Data came from immunoSEQ multiplex PCR; TCRdb stores just in-frame clones and leaves some out. The sample lists roughly 190,000 clones; roughly 94% were seen once. The data were taken from a study of blood T cell repertoires in COVID-19. About the research overall: The origin of the acute and convalescent COVID-19 samples was the United States, Italy and Spain.

The specimen sequenced was peripheral blood. The chain is built from TRBV19 and TRBJ2-1; TRBD2 agrees at 16 bases. The source of this sequence is a man aged 30 to 39 with COVID-19, enrolled during active disease. CDR3 amino acids: CASSMGTSGGAYNEQFF. CDR3 nucleotides: TGTGCCAGTAGTATGGGGACTAGCGGGGGGGCCTACAATGAGCAGTTCTTC.